This entry features one T cell receptor beta chain sequence. Its cognate antigen is unknown. Data came from immunoSEQ multiplex PCR; TCRdb stores just in-frame clones and leaves some out. There are roughly 84,000 clones in the sample; approximately 83% occur only once, and 9.5% to 13% lies in the top ten. The CDR3 runs to 17 residues. Germline V gene sequence: CDR1 SQVTM, CDR2 ANQGSEA. The V and J ends lost 6 bases and 6 bases, in that order; junction bases with no gene match: 18. The sample belongs to a study of T cell responses to AZD1222 COVID-19 vaccine. Whole-study findings and limits: Increased Spike-specific TCR breadth and depth were observed after two AZD1222 doses. Reportedly, close to half of spike-specific TCRs are directed against unmutated variant regions. It was only a handful of AZD1222 recipients who were seropositive at baseline. Repertoire collection took place solely once the T cell response had peaked.

The chain is built from TRBV29-1 and TRBJ2-3; 10 positions match TRBD2. Sequencing was performed on peripheral blood, taken 28 days after the second AZD1222 dose. This clonotype was obtained from an adult who received the AZD1222 COVID-19 vaccine. CDR3 DNA sequence: TGCAGCGTAGACGAAAGGTCTAGCGGGAGACTTCGGGATACGCAGTATTTT. It encodes CSVDERSSGRLRDTQYF.